The subject of this entry is one T cell receptor beta chain. Its antigen remains unknown. This entry is derived from a study of high-grade serous ovarian cancer treatment subgroups. Study-level points and caveats: Different patients shared almost no repertoire; same-patient tumors shared about 0.095 to 0.79.

Clones were read by immunoSEQ multiplex PCR, and TCRdb kept only the in-frame ones, dropping some. The data hold around 3,500 clones, with under 85% observed a single time. Tumor tissue was taken before any definitive surgery or chemotherapy was given. The sequence was obtained from a human donor with high-grade serous ovarian cancer. Source material: tumor tissue.

For the CDR3, the DNA is TGTGCCAGTAGTAGCCCGCGGCAGAACTCTGGAAACACCATATATTTT. Its translation is CASSSPRQNSGNTIYF. V gene TRBV19 combines with J gene TRBJ1-3; D ambiguous. V was cut by 4 bases and J by 0 bases, with 13 bases left in between. CDR1 is LNHDA and CDR2 is SQIVND in the germline V gene (reference sequence). This CDR3 contains 16 residues.